The sequence of this TCR beta chain was determined in a study of blood T cell repertoires in COVID-19. Study in general: COVID-19 samples collected from the United States, Italy and Spain covered acute and convalescent phases.

Deletions cut 6 bases from V and 0 bases from J, with 15 bases between. The CDR3 length is 16 residues. Germline V gives CDR1 SNHLY, CDR2 FYNNEI. Authors' methods: Estimated nucleated cell counts came from reference gene primer amplification. The assay was immunoSEQ multiplex PCR, and TCRdb's table has in-frame clones only and misses some. D and trimming come from the DNA, and the V and J calls and clone size come from that table. The data contain approximately 150,000 clones, over 70% of them seen just once; the ten biggest clones take up about 1.7%. The receptor was isolated from a woman aged 45-65 years with acute or convalescent COVID-19. Sequencing used peripheral blood. The V and J genes are TRBV2 and TRBJ2-1, with a possible D match to TRBD1 (6 bases). CDR3 in amino acids: CASRETRGHSYNEQFF. Here the CDR3 DNA reads TGTGCCAGCAGGGAGACCAGGGGACACTCCTACAATGAGCAGTTCTTC.